These T cell receptor beta chains were read from a single sample in a study of shared clonotypes between healthy human individuals. Assay used: immunoSEQ multiplex PCR; TCRdb lists only in-frame clones, some missing. The data hold approximately 500,000 clones, with 79% observed a single time. The sequenced material came from PBMCs. The receptors derive from a woman between 40 and 50 years old in good health. Some clones in this sample may be carry-over from other donors' samples. The CDR3 runs from the conserved cysteine through the conserved F or W. D genes are given only for firm matches. Not all rows give a size; the values are once, few, many and, for expanded clones, a class.

>TRBJ2-7|TRBV7-9|TRBD2|-
CASSFSAGVGEQYF
TGTGCCAGCAGCTTCTCAGCGGGAGTTGGCGAGCAGTACTTC
>TRBJ2-1|TRBV25-1|-|-
CASSEYGGRAYNEQFF
TGTGCCAGCAGTGAATATGGGGGGAGAGCCTACAATGAGCAGTTCTTC
>TRBJ2-5|TRBV6-5|-|few
CASSLGTFQETQYF
TGTGCCAGCAGTCTAGGGACTTTCCAAGAGACCCAGTACTTC
>TRBJ2-7|TRBV29-1|TRBD1|-
CSVEETGTYEQYF
TGCAGCGTGGAAGAGACAGGGACCTACGAGCAGTACTTC
>TRBJ1-1|TRBV28|-|-
CASSQEGTEAFF
TGTGCCAGCAGCCAAGAGGGCACTGAAGCTTTCTTT
>TRBJ2-2|TRBV28|-|-
CASSTPETTGELFF
TGTGCCAGCAGTACCCCAGAAACAACCGGGGAGCTGTTTTTT
>TRBJ2-5|TRBV6-5|TRBD2|-
CASSYSLAGGPETQYF
TGTGCCAGCAGTTATTCCCTAGCGGGAGGGCCGGAGACCCAGTACTTC
>TRBJ1-5|TRBV18|-|-
CASSPSGISQPQHF
TGTGCCAGCTCACCTTCAGGGATCAGTCAGCCCCAGCATTTT
>TRBJ2-1|TRBV7-9|TRBD2|-
CASSLASGRAGEQFF
TGTGCCAGCAGCTTAGCTAGCGGGAGGGCCGGTGAGCAGTTCTTC
>TRBJ1-2|TRBV6-6|-|-
CASSYSRGANYGYTF
TGTGCCAGCAGTTACTCGCGTGGGGCTAACTATGGCTACACCTTC
>TRBJ1-5|TRBV4-1|-|few
CASSQNSNQPQHF
TGCGCCAGCAGCCAAAATAGCAATCAGCCCCAGCATTTT
>TRBJ2-7|TRBV28|-|-
CASSLVPYEQYF
TGTGCCAGCAGTTTAGTCCCCTACGAGCAGTACTTC
>TRBJ2-7|TRBV7-2|-|-
CASSQPPFYEQYF
TGTGCCAGCAGCCAACCCCCCTTCTACGAGCAGTACTTC
>TRBJ2-7|TRBV2|TRBD1|-
CASSSPGQGVYEQYF
TGTGCCAGCAGTTCACCGGGACAGGGGGTGTACGAGCAGTACTTC
>TRBJ2-7|TRBV19|-|-
CASSTRGYEQYF
TGTGCCAGTAGTACTAGGGGGTACGAGCAGTACTTC
>TRBJ2-7|TRBV14|-|once
CASSQTGSPYEQYF
TGTGCCAGCAGCCAGACAGGATCTCCCTACGAGCAGTACTTC
>TRBJ2-7|TRBV7-3|-|-
CASSLTGTNEQYF
TGTGCCAGCAGCTTAACGGGGACAAACGAGCAGTACTTC
>TRBJ2-4|TRBV28|TRBD2|-
CASSRTSGSRYIQYF
TGTGCCAGCAGTAGGACTAGCGGGAGTAGGTACATTCAGTACTTC
>TRBJ2-1|TRBV19|-|-
CASGSRNEQFF
TGTGCCAGCGGGAGTCGCAATGAGCAGTTCTTC
>TRBJ1-3|TRBV19|-|-
CASSNQGISGNTIYF
TGTGCCAGTAGTAATCAAGGAATCTCTGGAAACACCATATATTTT
>TRBJ1-4|TRBV9|-|-
CASSPKGGGGYEAEKLFF
TGTGCCAGCAGCCCCAAAGGGGGGGGAGGGTATGAAGCGGAAAAACTGTTTTTT
>TRBJ2-7|TRBV11-2|-|-
CASTPSRGHEQYF
TGTGCCAGCACCCCGTCCAGGGGCCACGAGCAGTACTTC
>TRBJ2-7|TRBV6-1|TRBD1|-
CASSAPGQALYEQYF
TGTGCCAGCAGTGCCCCGGGACAGGCCCTCTACGAGCAGTACTTC
>TRBJ2-7|TRBV9|TRBD1|once
CASSTGTGHGEQYF
TGTGCCAGCAGCACCGGGACAGGGCACGGAGAGCAGTACTTC
>TRBJ2-3|TRBV4-2|-|once
CASSQGTVSTDTQYF
TGTGCCAGCAGCCAAGGGACAGTTTCGACAGATACGCAGTATTTT
>TRBJ2-7|TRBV23-1|-|-
CASSQSRTGRYEQYF
TGCGCCAGCAGTCAATCCCGGACCGGGCGCTACGAGCAGTACTTC
>TRBJ1-2|TRBV27|-|-
CAVGVGYGYTF
TGCGCTGTGGGGGTAGGGTATGGCTACACCTTC
>TRBJ1-4|TRBV7-2|-|-
CASSFTGAHEKLFF
TGTGCCAGCAGCTTTACCGGGGCCCATGAAAAACTGTTTTTT
>TRBJ1-2|TRBV5-6|TRBD1|-
CASSQDRGYYGYTF
TGTGCCAGCAGCCAAGACAGGGGTTACTATGGCTACACCTTC
>TRBJ2-1|TRBV20-1|-|few
CSARDPYEQFF
TGCAGTGCTAGAGATCCCTATGAGCAGTTCTTC
>TRBJ2-1|TRBV30|-|once
CAWGLPLYEQFF
TGTGCCTGGGGGCTCCCCTTATATGAGCAGTTCTTC
>TRBJ2-3|TRBV30|TRBD2|-
CAWSSGSLQYF
TGTGCCTGGAGTAGCGGGAGTTTGCAGTATTTT
>TRBJ2-2|TRBV5-4|-|-
CASRFGPGATGELFF
TGTGCCAGCAGATTCGGCCCGGGGGCCACCGGGGAGCTGTTTTTT
>TRBJ2-3|TRBV13|TRBD2|-
CASSRGLAGHLASTDTQYF
TGTGCCAGCAGCCGGGGACTAGCGGGACACCTGGCTAGCACAGATACGCAGTATTTT
>TRBJ1-4|TRBV7-9|TRBD1|-
CASSLSQGTGFNEKLFF
TGTGCCAGCAGCTTATCCCAAGGGACAGGGTTTAATGAAAAACTGTTTTTT
>TRBJ2-1|TRBV19|-|-
CASSIGSLNEQFF
TGTGCCAGTAGTATAGGTTCCCTCAATGAGCAGTTCTTC
>TRBJ1-4|TRBV2|TRBD1|many
CASSEIWTGWEKLFF
TGTGCCAGCAGTGAAATTTGGACAGGGTGGGAAAAACTGTTTTTT
>TRBJ1-1|TRBV7-2|-|-
CASSLGGGTMNTEAFF
TGTGCCAGCAGCTTAGGTGGCGGGACCATGAACACTGAAGCTTTCTTT
>TRBJ2-7|TRBV7-3|-|-
CAFWSDEQYF
TGTGCCTTCTGGTCCGACGAGCAGTACTTC
>TRBJ2-5|TRBV13|TRBD2|few
CASSARLAGGFVETQYF
TGTGCCAGCAGCGCGCGACTAGCGGGAGGGTTCGTGGAGACCCAGTACTTC
>TRBJ1-6|TRBV7-2|-|-
CASSLEEGSPLHF
TGTGCCAGCAGCTTAGAAGAGGGTTCACCCCTCCACTTT
>TRBJ2-1|TRBV9|-|-
CASSVTSWDNEQFF
TGTGCCAGCAGCGTAACTAGTTGGGACAATGAGCAGTTCTTC
>TRBJ1-5|TRBV5-1|TRBD1|-
CASSPGTWTGGFQPQHF
TGCGCCAGCAGCCCAGGCACGTGGACAGGGGGGTTTCAGCCCCAGCATTTT